What follows are 26 T cell receptor beta chains derived from one specimen sequenced in a study of early T cells in non-severe SARS-CoV-2 infection. TCRdb reanalysed the 5' RACE reads using MiXCR and keeps one entry per CDR3 protein. The sample has 45,000 to 55,000 distinct CDR3 sequences, 5.5% to 8% seen once; the top ten hold about 2.6%. The specimen comprised whole blood, sampled at baseline. Receptor source: an adult who was a healthcare worker with PCR-confirmed SARS-CoV-2 infection or an uninfected control (not recorded which).

This clonotype showed up many times. This CDR3 reads CASKGRLAGAQETQYF. The CDR3 region has the DNA TGTGCCAGCAAAGGTCGGCTAGCGGGGGCGCAAGAGACCCAGTACTTC. The chain couples TRBV6-5 to TRBJ2-5; the match to TRBD2 covers 10 bases. The junction had 10 bases not matched to a gene; V was cut back by 7 bases and J by 2 bases. Looked up from germline, CDR1 is MNHEY and CDR2 is SVGAGI. The CDR3 runs 16 residues.

This clonotype was counted only a few times. CDR3 in amino acids: CASSQALAGETQYF. The CDR3 nucleotides are TGCGCCAGCAGCCAAGCGCTAGCAGGGGAGACCCAGTACTTC. The gene calls are TRBV4-3 and TRBJ2-5; the D call may be TRBD1 or TRBD2 (5 bases each). The CDR3 runs to 14 residues. Germline V gene sequence: CDR1 LGHNA, CDR2 YSLEER. V lost 1 base to trimming and J lost 5 bases, with 11 bases between them.

This clonotype was seen at least ten times. This chain uses TRBV11-2 with TRBJ2-1; perhaps TRBD2 as D (5 bases). Per the germline V gene, CDR1 is SGHAT and CDR2 is FQNNGV. There are 17 residues in the CDR3. V lost 4 bases to trimming and J lost 4 bases, with 20 bases between them. The DNA for the CDR3 is TGTGCCAGCAGCTACGATGTCGAGCGGCGAGTTTACAATGAGCAGTTCTTC. Its protein product is CASSYDVERRVYNEQFF.

This rearrangement joins TRBV6-2 or TRBV6-3 to TRBJ2-5, with D unresolved. The ends were cut back, 2 bases at V and 1 base at J, with 5 bases in the middle. Germline V gene sequence: CDR1 MNHEY, CDR2 SVGEGT. CDR3 length: 13 residues. The CDR3, as DNA: TGTGCCAGCAGTTACCAACCCCAAGAGACCCAGTACTTC. It codes for CASSYQPQETQYF.

At least ten counts were recorded for this clonotype. This rearrangement joins TRBV24-1 to TRBJ2-1; D is ambiguous. The germline V gene has CDR1 KGHDR and CDR2 SFDVKD. The germline V and J ends were trimmed by 2 bases and 4 bases, with 8 bases remaining between them. The CDR3 runs to 14 residues. CDR3 in DNA: TGTGCCACCAGTGATTCTGGAGCTTACAATGAGCAGTTCTTC. It translates to CATSDSGAYNEQFF.

The J gene is TRBJ1-3, the V gene TRBV29-1; possibly TRBD1 for D (5 bases). The germline V gene has CDR1 SQVTM and CDR2 ANQGSEA. The CDR3 has 14 amino acids. V shed 7 bases and J shed 0 bases, with 13 bases lying between them. The CDR3 is CSATTGLSGNTIYF. The DNA for the CDR3 is TGCAGCGCCACCACAGGCCTCTCTGGAAACACCATATATTTT.

This clonotype was picked up many times. The chain uses TRBV19 and TRBJ2-3, with D possibly called TRBD1 or TRBD2 (5 bases each). Germline assignment: CDR1 LNHDA and CDR2 SQIVND (reference sequence). Trimming took off 6 bases at V and 4 bases at J, with 14 bases between the two ends. The CDR3 consists of 14 residues. Here the CDR3 DNA reads TGTGCCAGTAGCCGGGGATCGGGGCCAGATACGCAGTATTTT. It yields the protein CASSRGSGPDTQYF.

This clonotype was counted many times. This chain uses TRBV6-2 or TRBV6-3 with TRBJ2-5; 8 bases match TRBD2. Losses at the gene ends were 7 bases for V and 11 bases for J; bases not matched to a gene: 9. The CDR3 covers 12 residues. Germline V lookup: CDR1 MNHEY, CDR2 SVGEGT. CDR3 nucleotides: TGTGCCAGCACATTCTCCGGGACTAGTCAGTACTTC. It encodes CASTFSGTSQYF.

The table lists this clonotype with a few counts. V gene TRBV28 combines with J gene TRBJ1-5; 7 bases agree with TRBD1. The germline V gene encodes CDR1 MDHEN and CDR2 SYDVKM. The CDR3 runs to 14 residues. Germline trimming cut 0 bases from V and 6 bases from J; bases unmatched to any gene: 2. Written as DNA, the CDR3 is TGTGCCAGCAGTTTATGGTCAGGGGGTCAGCCCCAGCATTTT. It is translated as CASSLWSGGQPQHF.

This clonotype was seen more than once but under ten times. The chain joins TRBV5-4 to TRBJ2-3; 11 positions match TRBD2. The CDR3 length is 19 residues. V lost 0 bases, J lost 0 bases, and 9 bases stayed unmatched. CDR1 is SGHNT and CDR2 is YYREEE in the germline V gene (reference sequence). The CDR3 reads CASSLVWLAGGLSTDTQYF. CDR3 coding DNA: TGTGCCAGCAGCTTGGTATGGCTAGCGGGGGGACTTAGCACAGATACGCAGTATTTT.

This clonotype was observed at least ten times. This rearrangement joins TRBV29-1 to TRBJ2-1; tentative D call: TRBD1 (6 bases). V was trimmed by 6 bases and J by 2 bases, leaving 20 bases between them. This CDR3 is 16 amino acids long. From germline, CDR1 is SQVTM and CDR2 ANQGSEA. The CDR3 loop reads CSVTDRRPPPYNEQFF. The CDR3 DNA reads TGCAGCGTAACCGACAGGAGACCCCCTCCCTACAATGAGCAGTTCTTC.

There are many counts of this clonotype. The chain combines TRBV6-5 with TRBJ2-1; 7 nucleotides match TRBD2. Losses at the gene ends were 6 bases for V and 5 bases for J; bases not matched to a gene: 4. In germline, CDR1 is MNHEY, CDR2 SVGAGI. The CDR3 extends over 13 amino acids. This CDR3 is CASSRDYHNEQFF. CDR3 bases: TGTGCCAGCAGCCGGGACTACCACAATGAGCAGTTCTTC.

This clonotype was detected only a few times. V gene TRBV9 combines with J gene TRBJ2-3, with TRBD2 as a possible D gene (7 bases). Deletions cut 3 bases from V and 4 bases from J, with 12 bases between. The CDR3 extends over 14 amino acids. Germline CDR1 is SGDLS and CDR2 is YYNGEE. The CDR3 region has the DNA TGTGCCAGCAGCGGTACGGGGGGCCCAGATACGCAGTATTTT. This gives the protein CASSGTGGPDTQYF.

This clonotype was detected many times. The chain couples TRBV18 to TRBJ2-7, with 9 bases aligning to TRBD1. CDR1 is KGHSH, CDR2 LQKENI, per germline. The CDR3 sequence is 15 residues long. Losses at the gene ends were 3 bases for V and 7 bases for J; bases not matched to a gene: 10. The DNA for the CDR3 is TGTGCCAGCTCACCTTCTCGGGACAGGGAGGGGGAGCAGTACTTC. Translated, it gives CASSPSRDREGEQYF.

The chain recombines TRBV29-1 with TRBJ1-2, with D possibly TRBD1 on 5 matching bases. Germline V gene lookup returns CDR1 SQVTM and CDR2 ANQGSEA. This CDR3 has 12 amino acids. V dropped 4 bases and J dropped 7 bases, with 13 bases sitting between them. CDR3 sequence reads: CSVGGQGIGYTF. For the CDR3, the DNA is TGCAGCGTTGGCGGTCAGGGAATTGGCTACACCTTC.

This chain connects TRBV5-5 to TRBJ2-7; D might be TRBD2 (5 bases). Trimming pared 2 bases from V and 2 bases from J, leaving 11 bases between. The CDR3 spans 14 residues. Germline V gene data show CDR1 as SGHKS and CDR2 as YYEKEE (reference sequence). CDR3 in amino acids: CASSFPGTTYEQYF. As DNA, the CDR3 is TGTGCCAGCAGCTTCCCGGGAACGACCTACGAGCAGTACTTC.

This rearrangement joins TRBV15 to TRBJ1-5; no definite D call. V lost 2 bases and J 4 bases, leaving 15 bases between the germline ends. From germline, CDR1 is LNHNV and CDR2 YYDKDF (reference sequence). This CDR3 comprises 16 residues. In DNA, the CDR3 is TGTGCCACCAGCAGAATGAGACCAAATGGGAATCAGCCCCAGCATTTT. It translates to CATSRMRPNGNQPQHF. The whole variable domain, remainder taken from reference TRBV15 and TRBJ1-5, is DAMVIQNPRYQVTQFGKPVTLSCSQTLNHNVMYWYQQKSSQAPKLLFHYYDKDFNNEADTPDNFQSRRPNTSFCFLDIRSPGLGDTAMYLCATSRMRPNGNQPQHFGDGTRLSIL.

The V call is TRBV5-1, the J call TRBJ1-1; no firm D call. Germline CDR1 reads SGHRS; CDR2 reads YFSETQ. The CDR3 is 14 amino acids. V was clipped by 1 base and J by 3 bases, with 10 bases between them. The chain's CDR3 is CASSLLGVDTEAFF. The CDR3, as DNA: TGCGCCAGCAGCTTGTTGGGTGTCGACACTGAAGCTTTCTTT.

This clonotype was seen more than once but under ten times. The chain joins TRBV19 to TRBJ1-1; perhaps TRBD1 as D (5 bases). The V gene lost 6 bases and the J gene lost 2 bases, with 10 bases spanning the gap. Germline CDR1 reads LNHDA; CDR2 reads SQIVND (reference sequence). The CDR3 spans 13 residues. In DNA, the CDR3 is TGTGCCAGTAGGACAGAAGGTAACACTGAAGCTTTCTTT. This encodes CASRTEGNTEAFF. The whole variable domain, filled in from reference TRBV19 and TRBJ1-1, reads DGGITQSPKYLFRKEGQNVTLSCEQNLNHDAMYWYRQDPGQGLRLIYYSQIVNDFQKGDIAEGYSVSREKKESFPLTVTSAQKNPTAFYLCASRTEGNTEAFFGQGTRLTVV.

This clonotype was counted between two and nine times. The V call is TRBV6-1, the J call TRBJ1-5; D is unresolved. Germline CDR1 MNHNS, CDR2 SASEGT. V lost 6 bases and J lost 6, with 9 bases in between. The length of the CDR3 is 12 residues. CDR3 sequence (DNA): TGTGCCAGCAGCGACCGACTTCAGCCCCAGCATTTT. It yields the protein CASSDRLQPQHF.

V is TRBV4-2 and J is TRBJ1-1, with no clear D. The CDR3 extends over 16 amino acids. Trimming removed 1 base at V and 0 bases at J, with 12 bases between. CDR1 LGHNA and CDR2 YNFKEQ come from the germline V gene. This CDR3 reads CASSQVGDYLNTEAFF. The CDR3 DNA reads as TGTGCCAGCAGCCAAGTTGGAGATTACTTGAACACTGAAGCTTTCTTT.

This clonotype has a count of ten or more. V usage is TRBV10-2 and J usage is TRBJ2-2; TRBD1 might be the D (5 bases). Germline CDR1 reads WSHSY; CDR2 reads SAAADI. V was cut by 6 bases and J by 5 bases, with 10 bases left in between. This CDR3 has 13 residues. The CDR3 coding sequence is TGCGCCAGCAGGCAGGGTTGGACCGGGGAGCTGTTTTTT. This gives the protein CASRQGWTGELFF.

This clonotype showed up just a few times. The chain employs TRBV3-1 and TRBJ2-3; D perhaps matches TRBD2 (5 bases). CDR3 length: 15 residues. V was shortened by 4 bases and J by 2 bases, with 13 bases between the two germline ends. CDR1 and CDR2 (germline): LGHDT, YNNKEL (reference sequence). The CDR3 protein is CASSRRRGYTDTQYF. The CDR3 DNA is TGTGCCAGCAGCCGCCGACGGGGATACACAGATACGCAGTATTTT.

This clonotype has at least ten counts. The genes are TRBV12-3 or TRBV12-4 and TRBJ1-1; D uncertain. V shed 6 bases and J shed 1 base, with 3 bases lying between them. The length of the CDR3 is 11 residues. Here the CDR3 reads CASRRNTEAFF. CDR3 in DNA: TGTGCCAGCAGACGGAACACTGAAGCTTTCTTT.

In its sample, this clonotype was seen many times. V usage is TRBV11-2 and J usage is TRBJ2-7; TRBD1 matches 7 bases. V lost 5 bases to trimming and J lost 6 bases; unmatched junction nucleotides: 7. The CDR3 covers 13 residues. Germline CDR1 SGHAT, CDR2 FQNNGV. The chain's CDR3 is CASSPDRALEQYF. The CDR3 region has the DNA TGTGCCAGCAGCCCCGACAGGGCTCTCGAGCAGTACTTC.

This clonotype was found a few times. The chain carries TRBV4-3 and TRBJ2-3; D might be TRBD2 (6 bases). Trimming shortened V by 4 bases and J by 3 bases, and 14 bases separated the two germline ends. CDR1 is LGHNA, CDR2 YSLEER, per germline. The CDR3 is made up of 15 amino acids. CDR3 in amino acids: CASSLNSGETDTQYF. DNA of the CDR3: TGCGCCAGCAGCCTAAATTCGGGGGAGACAGATACGCAGTATTTT.